One T cell receptor (beta chain) is described in this entry. The antigen this receptor binds is unknown. No base qualities exist here, and no much larger clone lies one base off it. This sample was taken from a study of cytomegalovirus exposure and HLA in healthy donors (dated 2017 in TCRdb). Regarding the study in general: An earlier analysis of 587 of the donors reported around 280 Gb of sequence data and 117 million unique TCR beta sequences obtained from about 180 million T cells. About 300 gigabases of sequencing data and roughly 80 million unique TCR sequences made up an early release that covered some 640 HLA-typed donors. Of the roughly 430 genotyped donors, about 84% fell in the genetic ancestry cluster associated with self-reported Caucasian donors. The study aimed to test whether cataloging public T cell receptors could reveal signatures of past pathogen exposure. The T cell repertoires of roughly 660 subjects were profiled by immunosequencing and related to cytomegalovirus serostatus. In addition to the first cohort of approximately 650 subjects, a separate validation cohort of 130 or so different subjects was used. The study combined high-throughput TCR immunosequencing, statistical association of individual TCRs with disease status, and machine learning to predict cytomegalovirus infection status. A later analysis re-examined previously published TCR beta repertoires from about 700 donors and added high-resolution HLA genotyping to investigate patterns of TCR occurrence. In the later analysis, no new phenotypic data were used to find candidate immune exposures; instead, reliance was placed on TCR beta sequences and their occurrence across donors. To decide whether each TCR beta V gene segment behaved as functional or pseudogenic, an earlier analysis of over 500 of the donors relied on high-throughput TCR beta sequencing. Donor age, sex, ethnicity and CMV serostatus were compiled together with the repertoire data. Genome-wide SNP genotypes for about 65% of the roughly 670 donors were used in a later genetic analysis, which treated that subset as a discovery cohort. Every discovery cohort repertoire had been produced on one sequencing platform. Class I and class II HLA loci were covered by the typing at four-digit resolution. Typing coverage differed by locus: A, B, C, DRB1 and DQB1 were typed in roughly 620-630 donors, DQA1 in 522, DPA1 in nearly 610, and DPB1 in just under 490. Because of strong linkage in the cohort, roughly five DR-DQ haplotypes were treated as single units for association and clustering. Across 300 to 500 genotyped donors of the cohort, an average of about 200,000 unique TCR beta nucleotide sequences per donor were sequenced, and 15% to 20% of those sequences were non-productive. The full study reports these points: Some IMGT-functional V segments, including TRBV6-2 and TRBV6-3, could not be distinguished by the 87-base-pair reads and were therefore excluded. In a later analysis, several top co-occurrence clusters were reported to appear linked to parvovirus B19, influenza, CMV and Epstein-Barr virus. A cluster of highly shared sequence variants was judged likely to be a technical artifact of the sequencing pipeline. The authors suggested that the approach could potentially be generalized to other disease states and immunological phenotypes. When HLA alleles, especially DR and DQ, strongly co-occurred, attributing TCR associations to individual alleles was difficult. Most TCR sequences were seen in very few donors, while some public TCRs were found in many individuals. In vitro tests confirmed that a few of the cytomegalovirus-associated TCR beta chains recognize cytomegalovirus antigens. In a later genetic analysis, a missense DCLRE1C variant was associated with V-gene and J-gene trimming of TCR beta chains, and the association was replicated in an independent cohort. In a later analysis, HLA-associated TCR beta chains showed more clonal expansion and lower generation probabilities than non-associated chains that were equally common. In a later analysis, the rate of TCR association differed among HLA loci, with DRB1 alleles having the most associated TCRs and HLA-C alleles having the fewest. The study gave a list of some 150 TCR beta chains associated with cytomegalovirus. The classifier was reported to diagnose cytomegalovirus status with high specificity and sensitivity in both the original and validation cohorts. Because HLA typing was missing for some donors at each locus, association tests included only the typed subset. Correlated functional status among segregating V segments might reflect linkage disequilibrium, but an unknown experimental factor could not be ruled out. Roughly uniform sequencing depth across donors was assumed in presence/absence analyses, although this assumption may not hold. In a later analysis, most CMV-associated TCR beta chains were found to appear HLA-restricted, with HLA associations seemingly driven largely by CMV exposure. The cohort was sequenced for TCR beta chains only, and without alpha or paired-chain data the features that could be detected were limited. In an earlier analysis of about 600 of the donors, most TCR beta V segments appeared in productive rearrangements about 90% or about 30% of the time, broadly matching IMGT annotations. A later genetic analysis reported fewer N-insertions in productive TCRs among donors in an Asian-associated ancestry cluster than the roughly 700-donor mean. Because counts were too low, seventeen rarely observed V segments, including chromosome 9 orphons, were excluded from the earlier analysis of some 540 of the donors. A further reported finding was that TCR beta sequences accurately predicted the HLA-A and HLA-B alleles for most subjects in the first cohort. The only immune exposure information available for the cohort was CMV serostatus. Specific HLA alleles were associated with 15,000 to 20,000 TCR beta sequences at a false discovery rate of 0.05 in a later analysis.

The cohort was made up of approximately 670 healthy bone marrow donors. Cohort members were all nominally healthy when sampled, although unrecorded immune exposures were likely present. The donor was CMV seropositive and was included in the group of 300 or so seropositive cohort members. Every donor gave a peripheral blood sample, and the peripheral blood mononuclear cells from that sample were used for TCR beta sequencing. Genomic DNA was extracted from the blood cell samples with the Qiagen DNeasy Blood Extraction Kit. Receptors were amplified or captured by the immunoSEQ multiplex PCR assay. For the multiplex PCR, a mixture combining 60 forward primers for TCR Vbeta segments and 13 reverse primers for TCR Jbeta segments was used. A multiplex PCR assay on genomic DNA amplified the CDR3 region of rearranged TCR beta genes. On the Illumina HiSeq System, the amplified TCR beta libraries were sequenced as 87-base-pair reads. The source study handled its data this way. A later analysis tallied about 77 million unique TCR beta chains across the approximately 670 repertoires, and 10 million to 11 million of those chains were shared by two or more donors. To remove PCR and sequencing errors, raw reads were error-corrected and collapsed into unique sequences using a nearest-neighbor algorithm that merged closely related sequences. Alignment of CDR3 sequences to IMGT reference sequences was used to assign V, D and J gene segments. For a sequence to be retained, at least a six-nucleotide match to both a V gene segment and a J gene segment was required. Rearrangements were called productive when the CDR3 lacked stop codons and stayed in frame with V and J; all others were non-productive. CDR3 was defined according to IMGT convention as the region running from the second conserved V-encoded cysteine to the conserved J-encoded phenylalanine. In an earlier analysis of roughly 580 of the donors, sequences lacking an unambiguous match to a single V gene segment were excluded. An earlier analysis of fewer than 750 of the donors called V segments functional above 56.7% productive rearrangements and segregating when the between-donor standard deviation exceeded 5%. A statistical classification framework was built to diagnose cytomegalovirus status from the catalog of TCR beta chain sequences. In a later analysis, V and J genes were assigned by comparing TCR nucleotide sequences against IMGT/GENE-DB human TR gene sequences. Using the TCRdist pipeline, a later analysis assigned CDR3 sequences along with most-parsimonious VDJ recombination scenarios. In a later analysis, every TCR beta chain was defined by the combination of its CDR3 amino acid sequence and its V-gene family, and reads without a unique V-gene family were dropped. In a later analysis, fewer than 600 highly shared, low-generation-probability nucleotide sequences were removed to address suspected cross-contamination and a sequencing artifact. A later analysis calculated a clonal expansion index for each public chain from normalized within-repertoire ranks of inferred template counts. In a later analysis, generation probabilities were computed with a VDJ recombination model fitted to out-of-frame rearrangements, and the resulting probabilities were checked against IGoR. In a later analysis, hypergeometric tests were used to score TCR-TCR, TCR-HLA and TCR-CMV co-occurrence, with a repertoire-size bias correction applied to TCR pairs. In a later analysis, false discovery rates were estimated by permuting HLA or CMV assignments 20 times. A later analysis grouped co-occurring TCRs with DBSCAN, adding TCRdist sequence similarity when clustering within HLA-allele-positive subsets. For co-occurrence clustering, repertoires with fewer than 30,000 or more than 120,000 public chains were excluded, along with about five repertoires with anomalous nucleotide sharing. TCRdb's version of the immuneACCESS table is confined to in-frame rearrangements and falls short of the full clone set. An unresolved V gene accounts for under half of the shortfall where checked; the remainder is of unknown origin. For V, J and clone size, that table is used; D and trimming come from the DNA. Counted in this sample were 150,000 or so clones; roughly 64% of them appeared once. In total, the top ten clones hold 3% of the sample.

V loses 3 bases at its end and J loses 1 base; junction bases beyond the gene matches: 5. The CDR3 goes from the cysteine to the phenylalanine over 16 residues. The only DNA kept is the CDR3, 48 bases in frame from the first base. The germline V gene yields SQVTM for CDR1 and ANQGSEA for CDR2. Material: PBMCs. The sequence joins TRBV29-1 to TRBJ2-1, with TRBD2 matching 11 junction bases. The source of this sequence is a woman in her 30s in good health and CMV-seropositive. The CDR3 region has the sequence CSVDSLAGGSYNEQFF. The nucleotides are TGCAGCGTTGACTCCCTAGCGGGGGGTTCCTACAATGAGCAGTTCTTC.